Sequencing of this T cell receptor (beta chain) was carried out in a study of blood T cell repertoires in COVID-19. In assigning cohorts, the study relied on participant-reported clinical history. Germline lookup yields CDR1 MDHEN and CDR2 SYDVKM. The CDR3 consists of 14 residues. Trimming removed 7 bases from V and 0 bases from J, with 10 bases in between. Libraries were prepared by immunoSEQ multiplex PCR; TCRdb keeps only in-frame clonotypes and omits some of them. The sample has 350,000 to 400,000 clones, 89% seen once. This sequence was found in a woman aged 25-40 years who had recovered from COVID-19. Input material: PBMCs or T cells enriched from blood (not recorded which). The rearrangement uses TRBV28 and TRBJ1-3, with unresolved D. The CDR3 protein is CASNGEFSGNTIYF. As DNA, the CDR3 is TGTGCCAGCAATGGGGAGTTCTCTGGAAACACCATATATTTT.